The sequence of this T cell receptor (beta chain) was determined in a study of blood T cell repertoires in COVID-19. Participants were aged about 18 to 100 years from 20 to 30 US areas. Assay used: immunoSEQ multiplex PCR; TCRdb lists only in-frame clones, some missing. The table records approximately 300,000 clones, about 85% of them present only once. The clonotype was recovered from a young woman who had recovered from COVID-19. Specimen: PBMCs or T cells enriched from blood (not recorded which).

The CDR3: CASSLAGQGVYEQYF. For the CDR3, the DNA is TGTGCCAGCAGCTTAGCCGGACAGGGTGTATACGAGCAGTACTTC. The chain employs TRBV7-8 and TRBJ2-7; 8 bases are shared with TRBD1. This CDR3 has 15 residues. V shed 0 bases and J 4 bases; nucleotides not matched to a gene: 5. Per the germline V gene, CDR1 is SGHVS and CDR2 is FQNEAQ. Filled out from reference TRBV7-8 and TRBJ2-7, the complete variable domain reads GAGVSQSPRYKVAKRGQDVALRCDPISGHVSLFWYQQALGQGPEFLTYFQNEAQLDKSGLPSDRFFAERPEGSVSTLKIQRTQQEDSAVYLCASSLAGQGVYEQYFGPGTRLTVT.